This T cell receptor beta chain was sequenced during a study of T cell changes during pregnancy in multiple sclerosis. Generated by immunoSEQ multiplex PCR, the TCRdb table keeps only in-frame clones and is missing some. The repertoire includes around 59,000 clones, 92% of them detected once, and 0.7% to 1% sits in the top ten. V was clipped by 3 bases and J by 1 base, with 15 bases between them. Germline V gene data show CDR1 as SEHNR and CDR2 as FQNEAQ (reference sequence). CDR3 size: 17 residues. The source material was peripheral blood, sampled in the first trimester of pregnancy. This clonotype originated in a female donor with multiple sclerosis, enrolled in a pregnancy study. V gene TRBV7-9 combines with J gene TRBJ2-2; TRBD2 is a possible D gene (6 bases). This CDR3 is CASSFGRGEWNTGELFF. The CDR3, as DNA: TGTGCCAGCAGCTTCGGGCGGGGCGAATGGAACACCGGGGAGCTGTTTTTT.